This is a list of T cell receptor beta chains from one sample in a study of blood T cell repertoires in COVID-19. Profiling relied on immunoSEQ multiplex PCR, and the TCRdb table lists in-frame clones only, not all of them. The sample lists approximately 76,000 clones; approximately 89% were seen once. The sequencing sample was made of peripheral blood. The receptors were sampled from a woman aged 55 to 70 with acute or convalescent COVID-19. Both conserved end residues are part of each CDR3. The D gene is left open where the match is weak. Some rows have no size entry. The others give once, few or many, or a class for an expanded clone.

TRBV11-2	TRBD1	NA	TRBJ1-2	CASSLGQGYGYTF	TGTGCCAGCAGCCTCGGACAGGGCTATGGCTACACCTTC
TRBV19	TRBD1	NA	TRBJ1-5	CASSSTIGQGSNQPQHF	TGTGCCAGTAGTTCAACGATTGGACAGGGAAGCAATCAGCCCCAGCATTTT
TRBV6-1	NA	NA	TRBJ1-3	CASSEGRFAGNTIYF	TGTGCCAGCAGTGAAGGCAGGTTTGCTGGAAACACCATATATTTT
TRBV2	TRBD2	NA	TRBJ2-3	CASSEGLASTDTQYF	TGTGCCAGCAGTGAAGGACTAGCTAGCACAGATACGCAGTATTTT
TRBV3-1/TRBV3-2	TRBD1	NA	TRBJ1-6	CASSQDLWDRGNSPLHF	TGTGCCAGCAGCCAAGATCTCTGGGACAGGGGAAATTCACCCCTCCACTTT
TRBV7-2	NA	NA	TRBJ2-7	CASSPGQSGEQYF	TGTGCCAGCAGCCCGGGACAAAGCGGCGAGCAGTACTTC
TRBV5-1	NA	NA	TRBJ1-4	CASSLAVAGEPNEKLFF	TGCGCCAGCAGCTTGGCCGTGGCAGGGGAGCCTAATGAAAAACTGTTTTTT
TRBV28	TRBD1	NA	TRBJ1-6	CASSSGQGAGVSPLHF	TGTGCCAGCAGCTCGGGACAGGGGGCGGGAGTTTCACCCCTCCACTTT
TRBV10-1	TRBD2	NA	TRBJ2-2	CASSGRSGGAVTGELFF	TGCGCCAGCAGTGGACGTAGCGGGGGGGCCGTGACCGGGGAGCTGTTTTTT
TRBV7-9	NA	NA	TRBJ1-1	CASSPLRVDTEAFF	TGTGCCAGCAGCCCCCTCAGGGTAGACACTGAAGCTTTCTTT
TRBV20-1	NA	NA	TRBJ2-6	CSASDTSSGANVLTF	TGCAGTGCTAGTGATACCAGCTCTGGGGCCAACGTCCTGACTTTC
TRBV25-1	NA	NA	TRBJ2-2	CASRGGLSGLFF	TGTGCCAGCAGGGGGGGACTCTCAGGGCTGTTTTTT
TRBV6-2/TRBV6-3	NA	few	TRBJ1-1	CASSYLRGGEAFF	TGTGCCAGCAGTTACCTCAGGGGCGGTGAAGCTTTCTTT
TRBV6-6	NA	NA	TRBJ2-5	CASSYSRLGETQYF	TGTGCCAGCAGTTACTCGAGGTTGGGAGAGACCCAGTACTTC
TRBV28	TRBD1	NA	TRBJ1-2	CASSSGQGAYGYTF	TGTGCCAGCAGTTCGGGACAGGGGGCCTATGGCTACACCTTC
TRBV12-3/TRBV12-4	NA	few	TRBJ2-7	CASSFLYEQYF	TGTGCCAGCAGTTTTCTCTACGAGCAGTACTTC
TRBV27	TRBD1	NA	TRBJ1-1	CASSLPTGTGSTEAFF	TGTGCCAGCAGTTTACCCACCGGGACAGGGAGCACTGAAGCTTTCTTT